This T cell receptor beta chain originates from a study of human T cells and chemical hapten exposure. General study points: The donor cohort had alopecia, so its immune response may not match that of healthy people. The formation of large CDR3 similarity clusters by expanded TCRs significantly exceeded that of controls.

The time point here: patch test 2, 6 weeks after DPC sensitization. The treatment was: therapeutic diphenylcyclopropenone sensitization with weekly scalp DPC. It was unfractionated whole blood from which total RNA was extracted. Each cDNA molecule in the library carried unique molecular identifiers. MiXCR, applied by TCRdb to the RACE reads, yields one record per CDR3 protein. The sample yields 96,000 or so distinct CDR3 sequences, about a tenth seen once. This clonotype has at least ten counts. Its antigen is as yet unknown. The receptor's source is a woman aged 40 to 49 with alopecia areata. Some clones in this sample may be carry-over from other donors' samples. The sample in question was whole blood, obtained in connection with sensitization to the hapten diphenylcyclopropenone (DPC).

This CDR3 is CASSVLGGGNHEQFF. CDR3 bases: TGTGCCAGCAGCGTACTAGGGGGAGGTAACCATGAGCAGTTCTTC. The genes are TRBV9 and TRBJ2-1; the D gene could be TRBD1 or TRBD2 (6 bases each). Germline assignment: CDR1 SGDLS and CDR2 YYNGEE. CDR3 size: 15 residues. V lost 1 base, J lost 8 bases, and 16 bases lay in between.